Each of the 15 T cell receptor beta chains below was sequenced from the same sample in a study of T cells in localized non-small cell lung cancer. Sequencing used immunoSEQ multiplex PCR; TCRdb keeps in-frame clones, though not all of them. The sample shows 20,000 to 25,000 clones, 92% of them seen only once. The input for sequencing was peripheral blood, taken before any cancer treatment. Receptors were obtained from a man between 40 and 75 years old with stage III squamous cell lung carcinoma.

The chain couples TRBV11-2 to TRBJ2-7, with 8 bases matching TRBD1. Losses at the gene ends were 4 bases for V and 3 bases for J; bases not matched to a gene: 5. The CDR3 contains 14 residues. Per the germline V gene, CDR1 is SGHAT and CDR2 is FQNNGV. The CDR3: CASSSRTGSYEQYF. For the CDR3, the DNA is TGTGCCAGCAGCTCCAGGACAGGGAGCTACGAGCAGTACTTC. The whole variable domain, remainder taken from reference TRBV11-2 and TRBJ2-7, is EAGVAQSPRYKIIEKRQSVAFWCNPISGHATLYWYQQILGQGPKLLIQFQNNGVVDDSQLPKDRFSAERLKGVDSTLKIQPAKLEDSAVYLCASSSRTGSYEQYFGPGTRLTVT.

The DNA for the CDR3 is TGTGCCTGGCAATTAGGGGGGATCTTTGAGCAGTTCTTC. Its protein product is CAWQLGGIFEQFF. The chain uses TRBV30 and TRBJ2-1, with D tentatively TRBD1 or TRBD2 (6 bases each). Germline CDR1 is GTSNPN and CDR2 is SVGIG (reference sequence). The CDR3 is 13 residues long. V lost 5 bases, J lost 9 bases, and 17 bases lay in between.

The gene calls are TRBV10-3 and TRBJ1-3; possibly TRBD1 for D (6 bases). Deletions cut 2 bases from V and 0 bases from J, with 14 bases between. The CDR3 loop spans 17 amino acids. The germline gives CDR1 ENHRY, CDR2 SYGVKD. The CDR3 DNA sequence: TGTGCCATCAGTGAGGCCCGACAGGCCTACTCTGGAAACACCATATATTTT. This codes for CAISEARQAYSGNTIYF.

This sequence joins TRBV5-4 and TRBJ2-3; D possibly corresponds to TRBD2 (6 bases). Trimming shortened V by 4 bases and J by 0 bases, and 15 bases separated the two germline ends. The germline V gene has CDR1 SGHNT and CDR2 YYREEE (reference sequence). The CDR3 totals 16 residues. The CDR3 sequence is CASSLGGTASTDTQYF. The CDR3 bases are TGTGCCAGCAGCCTGGGAGGTACCGCTAGCACAGATACGCAGTATTTT.

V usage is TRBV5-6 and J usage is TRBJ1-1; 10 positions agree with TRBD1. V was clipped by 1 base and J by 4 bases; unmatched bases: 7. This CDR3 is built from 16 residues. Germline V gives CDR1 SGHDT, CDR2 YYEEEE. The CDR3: CASSLYYRTGGTEAFF. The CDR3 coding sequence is TGTGCCAGCAGCTTGTATTATAGGACAGGGGGCACTGAAGCTTTCTTT.

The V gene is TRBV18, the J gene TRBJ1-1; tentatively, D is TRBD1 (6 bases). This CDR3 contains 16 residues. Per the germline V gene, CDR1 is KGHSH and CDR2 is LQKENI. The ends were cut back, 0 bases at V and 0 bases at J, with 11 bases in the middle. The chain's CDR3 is CASSPPHRAMNTEAFF. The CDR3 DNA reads TGTGCCAGCTCACCACCCCACAGGGCAATGAACACTGAAGCTTTCTTT. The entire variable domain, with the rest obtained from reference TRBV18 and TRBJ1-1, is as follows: NAGVMQNPRHLVRRRGQEARLRCSPMKGHSHVYWYRQLPEEGLKFMVYLQKENIIDESGMPKERFSAEFPKEGPSILRIQQVVRGDSAAYFCASSPPHRAMNTEAFFGQGTRLTVV.

The CDR3 DNA follows: TGTGCCAGCAGCCAGAGGGTTGGATTGGGCTACACCTTC. Its translation is CASSQRVGLGYTF. The chain has TRBV11-2 and TRBJ1-2; the D is unclear. Deletions cut 5 bases from V and 8 bases from J, with 15 bases between. Per the germline V gene, CDR1 is SGHAT and CDR2 is FQNNGV. This CDR3 has 13 residues.

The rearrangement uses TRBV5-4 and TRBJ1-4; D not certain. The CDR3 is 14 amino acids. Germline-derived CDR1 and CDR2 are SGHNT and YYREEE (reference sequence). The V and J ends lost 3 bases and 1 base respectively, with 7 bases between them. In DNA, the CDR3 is TGTGCCAGCAGCTCCGCCGGAACTAATGAAAAACTGTTTTTT. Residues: CASSSAGTNEKLFF.

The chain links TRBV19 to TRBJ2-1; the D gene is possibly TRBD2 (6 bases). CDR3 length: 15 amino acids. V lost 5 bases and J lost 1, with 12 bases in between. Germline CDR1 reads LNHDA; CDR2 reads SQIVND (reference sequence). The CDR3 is CASSAGTWSYNEQFF. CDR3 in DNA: TGTGCCAGTAGTGCCGGGACTTGGTCCTACAATGAGCAGTTCTTC.

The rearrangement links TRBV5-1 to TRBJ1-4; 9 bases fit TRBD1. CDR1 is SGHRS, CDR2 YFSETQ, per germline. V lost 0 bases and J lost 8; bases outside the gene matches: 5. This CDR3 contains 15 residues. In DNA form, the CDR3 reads TGCGCCAGCAGCTTGGACAGGGGGCAGGGGGAAAAACTGTTTTTT. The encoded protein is CASSLDRGQGEKLFF.

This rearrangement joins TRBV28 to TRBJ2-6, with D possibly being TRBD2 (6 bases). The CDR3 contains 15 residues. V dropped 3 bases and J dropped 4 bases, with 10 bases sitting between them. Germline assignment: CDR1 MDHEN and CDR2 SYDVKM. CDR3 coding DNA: TGTGCCAGCAGTTTCGGAGGGACCGGGGCCAACGTCCTGACTTTC. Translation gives CASSFGGTGANVLTF.

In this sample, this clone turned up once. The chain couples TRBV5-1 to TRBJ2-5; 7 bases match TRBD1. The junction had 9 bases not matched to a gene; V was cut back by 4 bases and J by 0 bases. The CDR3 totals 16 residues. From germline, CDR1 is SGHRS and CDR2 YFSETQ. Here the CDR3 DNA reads TGCGCCAGCAGCACCGGAGACAGGGCGTACCAAGAGACCCAGTACTTC. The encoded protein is CASSTGDRAYQETQYF.

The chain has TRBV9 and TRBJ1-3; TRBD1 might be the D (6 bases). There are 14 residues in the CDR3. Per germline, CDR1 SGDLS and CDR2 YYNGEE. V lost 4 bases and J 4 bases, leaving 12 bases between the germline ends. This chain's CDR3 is CASSLYRDGNTIYF. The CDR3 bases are TGTGCCAGCAGCTTATACAGGGACGGAAACACCATATATTTT.

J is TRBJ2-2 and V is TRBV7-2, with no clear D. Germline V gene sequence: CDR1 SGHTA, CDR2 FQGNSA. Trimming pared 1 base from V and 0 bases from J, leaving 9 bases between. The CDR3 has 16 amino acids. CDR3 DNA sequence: TGTGCCAGCAGCTTAGATCGGATAGCGAACACCGGGGAGCTGTTTTTT. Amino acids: CASSLDRIANTGELFF.

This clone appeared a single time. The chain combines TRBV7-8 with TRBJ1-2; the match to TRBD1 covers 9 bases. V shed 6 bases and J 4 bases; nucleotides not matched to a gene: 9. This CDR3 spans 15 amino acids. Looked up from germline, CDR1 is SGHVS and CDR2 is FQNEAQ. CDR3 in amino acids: CASRKNRGPSYGYTF. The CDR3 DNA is TGTGCCAGCAGGAAGAACAGGGGGCCCTCCTATGGCTACACCTTC.